This passage covers 14 T cell receptor beta chains from one sample sequenced in a study of hypomethylating agent response in myelodysplastic syndrome. Profiling relied on immunoSEQ multiplex PCR, and the TCRdb table lists in-frame clones only, not all of them. This sample has thousands of clones, with 88% found just once. This specimen was bone marrow, taken before or after starting hypomethylating agent treatment for myelodysplastic syndrome (not recorded which). These receptor sequences come from a human donor with myelodysplastic syndrome.

This clone was counted a few times. The chain carries TRBV11-2 and TRBJ2-7; 8 nucleotides line up with TRBD1. Germline trimming cut 4 bases from V and 0 bases from J; bases unmatched to any gene: 2. The CDR3 contains 14 residues. Germline V gene lookup returns CDR1 SGHAT and CDR2 FQNNGV. CDR3 bases: TGTGCCAGCAGCTCACAGGGGGGCTCCTACGAGCAGTACTTC. Translation: CASSSQGGSYEQYF.

V usage is TRBV5-8 and J usage is TRBJ1-2; D is uncertain. The CDR3 is 11 residues long. The V and J ends lost 2 bases and 5 bases respectively, with 4 bases between them. Germline assignment: CDR1 SGHTS and CDR2 YDEGEE. The DNA of the CDR3 is TGTGCCAGCAGCTTAATATATGGCTACACCTTC. Amino acids: CASSLIYGYTF.

The rearrangement links TRBV5-8 to TRBJ1-5; possibly TRBD1 for D (6 bases). Germline CDR1 SGHTS, CDR2 YDEGEE. The CDR3 covers 15 residues. V was cut by 3 bases and J by 0 bases, with 10 bases left in between. The CDR3 region has the DNA TGTGCCAGCAGCTGGCAGGGGTATAGCAATCAGCCCCAGCATTTT. Translated, it gives CASSWQGYSNQPQHF. Full variable domain (rest looked up from reference TRBV5-8 and TRBJ1-5): EAGVTQSPTHLIKTRGQQATLRCSPISGHTSVYWYQQALGLGLQFLLWYDEGEERNRGNFPPRFSGRQFPNYSSELNVNALELEDSALYLCASSWQGYSNQPQHFGDGTRLSIL.

This clone was picked up a small number of times. The V gene is TRBV9, the J gene TRBJ2-7; tentatively, D is TRBD1 or TRBD2 (5 bases each). Germline V gene lookup returns CDR1 SGDLS and CDR2 YYNGEE. The germline V and J ends were trimmed by 3 bases and 2 bases, with 12 bases remaining between them. CDR3 length equals 14 residues. CDR3 in DNA: TGTGCCAGCAGCGCCCGGGACGGTCCCTACGAGCAGTACTTC. This translates into CASSARDGPYEQYF. Looking up the rest from reference TRBV9 and TRBJ2-7 gives the full variable domain: DSGVTQTPKHLITATGQRVTLRCSPRSGDLSVYWYQQSLDQGLQFLIQYYNGEERAKGNILERFSAQQFPDLHSELNLSSLELGDSALYFCASSARDGPYEQYFGPGTRLTVT.

The rearrangement joins TRBV5-4 to TRBJ2-5; 7 nucleotides line up with TRBD1. Germline trimming cut 4 bases from V and 3 bases from J; bases unmatched to any gene: 3. The germline V gene has CDR1 SGHNT and CDR2 YYREEE (reference sequence). This CDR3 has 13 residues. The CDR3 DNA follows: TGTGCCAGCAGCCGAGACAGGGAAGAGACCCAGTACTTC. Translation: CASSRDREETQYF.

V and J are TRBV2 and TRBJ1-6, with D tentatively TRBD1 (5 bases). Per germline, CDR1 SNHLY and CDR2 FYNNEI. The CDR3 contains 14 residues. V was pared by 8 bases and J by 13 bases, with 21 bases between. CDR3 sequence (DNA): TGTGCCAGCGGGTCTAGGGGCGCGAGAAGGCCCCTCCACTTT. This encodes CASGSRGARRPLHF.

The V and J genes are TRBV6-1 and TRBJ1-6; 7 nucleotides line up with TRBD1. J was trimmed by 5 bases and V by 6 bases; bases with no gene match: 4. CDR3 length: 14 amino acids. Per germline, CDR1 MNHNS and CDR2 SASEGT. The CDR3 nucleotides read TGTGCCAGCAGCGTCGGGACAGATAATTCACCCCTCCACTTT. Its protein is CASSVGTDNSPLHF.

The rearrangement joins TRBV30 to TRBJ1-4; D not resolved. Germline lookup yields CDR1 GTSNPN and CDR2 SVGIG (reference sequence). The CDR3 is 16 amino acids. V gave up 1 base and J gave up 3 bases, with 15 bases separating them. CDR3 in DNA: TGTGCCTGGAGTGCCTACCTAGGCAGTGCTAATGAAAAACTGTTTTTT. Amino acids: CAWSAYLGSANEKLFF.

The chain employs TRBV11-3 and TRBJ2-2; D remains ambiguous. The CDR3 consists of 13 residues. V lost 1 base and J lost 6, with 6 bases in between. CDR1 is SGHNT and CDR2 is YENEEA in the germline V gene. CDR3 in amino acids: CASSLVSSGELFF. The CDR3 DNA sequence: TGTGCCAGCAGCTTAGTGAGTTCCGGGGAGCTGTTTTTT. Full variable domain (outside the CDR3, taken from reference TRBV11-3 and TRBJ2-2): EAGVVQSPRYKIIEKKQPVAFWCNPISGHNTLYWYLQNLGQGPELLIRYENEEAVDDSQLPKDRFSAERLKGVDSTLKIQPAELGDSAVYLCASSLVSSGELFFGEGSRLTVL.

V gene TRBV6-1 combines with J gene TRBJ1-2; D is unclear. The CDR3 has 13 amino acids. V lost 6 bases and J 4 bases, leaving 12 bases between the germline ends. The germline CDR1 and CDR2 sequences are MNHNS and SASEGT. The DNA of the CDR3 is TGTGCCAGCAGGACGGGAATCCTCTATGGCTACACCTTC. It specifies CASRTGILYGYTF.

The chain employs TRBV30 and TRBJ2-3; TRBD2 is a possible D gene (7 bases). The V end was cut by 3 bases, the J end by 3 bases, with 16 bases between. The CDR3 is made up of 15 amino acids. Germline V CDR1 and CDR2: GTSNPN, SVGIG (reference sequence). The CDR3 region has the DNA TGTGCCTGGAGGTCTGGGGGGGGCAGGACAGATACGCAGTATTTT. This encodes CAWRSGGGRTDTQYF.

The V gene is TRBV19, the J gene TRBJ1-1, with a possible D match to TRBD1 (6 bases). V dropped 7 bases and J dropped 0 bases, with 12 bases sitting between them. The germline gives CDR1 LNHDA, CDR2 SQIVND (reference sequence). The CDR3 runs to 14 residues. The CDR3 DNA follows: TGTGCCAGTACTAGACAGGTGATGAACACTGAAGCTTTCTTT. Protein: CASTRQVMNTEAFF. Full variable domain (missing parts from reference TRBV19 and TRBJ1-1): DGGITQSPKYLFRKEGQNVTLSCEQNLNHDAMYWYRQDPGQGLRLIYYSQIVNDFQKGDIAEGYSVSREKKESFPLTVTSAQKNPTAFYLCASTRQVMNTEAFFGQGTRLTVV.

This clone came up a few times. This chain links TRBV27 with TRBJ1-4; D is perhaps TRBD1 (5 bases). V lost 3 bases to trimming and J lost 8 bases, with 13 bases between them. The CDR3 spans 14 residues. Germline CDR1 MNHEY, CDR2 SMNVEV (reference sequence). The DNA for the CDR3 is TGTGCCAGCAGTTTCTCAGGGAGGAGGGAAAAACTGTTTTTT. Encoded protein: CASSFSGRREKLFF.

V gene TRBV18 combines with J gene TRBJ1-1; 8 nucleotides agree with TRBD1. The V gene end was trimmed by 7 bases and the J gene end by 4 bases; junction bases not matched to a gene: 8. CDR1 and CDR2 from the germline V gene are KGHSH and LQKENI. The CDR3 has 14 residues. The CDR3, as DNA: TGTGCCAGCTACCAGACAGGGGCCAGCACTGAAGCTTTCTTT. It translates to CASYQTGASTEAFF.